These T cell receptor beta chains were read from a single sample in a study of blood T cell repertoires in COVID-19. The data were produced by immunoSEQ multiplex PCR, yet TCRdb's version contains in-frame clones alone and is incomplete. The sample has roughly 100,000 clones, roughly 92% seen once. The sample comprised peripheral blood. The source of these receptors is a woman aged 45 to 65 with COVID-19, enrolled during active disease. The CDR3 runs from the conserved cysteine through the conserved F or W. The order of the fields is D gene, clone size, V gene, J gene, CDR3 DNA, CDR3 protein. D genes are given only for firm matches. Clone size appears in some rows only: once, few, many, or a class for an expanded clone.

D gene: TRBD1
clone size: NA
V gene: TRBV9
J gene: TRBJ2-1
CDR3 DNA: TGTGCCAGCAGCGTAGCACCGGGACAGGGGCGTTCCTACAATGAGCAGTTCTTC
CDR3 protein: CASSVAPGQGRSYNEQFF

D gene: TRBD2
clone size: NA
V gene: TRBV2
J gene: TRBJ2-3
CDR3 DNA: TGTGCCAGCAGTGGGACTAGCGGGGGGGCCCTTACGCAGTATTTT
CDR3 protein: CASSGTSGGALTQYF

D gene: NA
clone size: NA
V gene: TRBV7-9
J gene: TRBJ2-4
CDR3 DNA: TGTGCCAGCAGCTTAGGGGGCGTCGAAAACATTCAGTACTTC
CDR3 protein: CASSLGGVENIQYF

D gene: NA
clone size: NA
V gene: TRBV28
J gene: TRBJ1-1
CDR3 DNA: TGTGCCAGCAGTCCCCTCAGGGAAGAAGCTTTCTTT
CDR3 protein: CASSPLREEAFF

D gene: TRBD2
clone size: NA
V gene: TRBV10-2
J gene: TRBJ2-4
CDR3 DNA: TGCGCCAGCTTTAGCGGGGGGAACATTCAGTACTTC
CDR3 protein: CASFSGGNIQYF

D gene: TRBD1
clone size: NA
V gene: TRBV11-1
J gene: TRBJ2-1
CDR3 DNA: TGTGCCAGCAGGGGACAGGAGGCCCGCTCCTACAATGAGCAGTTCTTC
CDR3 protein: CASRGQEARSYNEQFF

D gene: NA
clone size: NA
V gene: TRBV10-1
J gene: TRBJ2-3
CDR3 DNA: TGCGCCAGCAGTGCAGGGTTTCCAGATACGCAGTATTTT
CDR3 protein: CASSAGFPDTQYF

D gene: NA
clone size: NA
V gene: TRBV6-6
J gene: TRBJ1-1
CDR3 DNA: TGTGCCAGCAGCTTCGGTCCTGAAGCTTTCTTT
CDR3 protein: CASSFGPEAFF

D gene: TRBD1
clone size: NA
V gene: TRBV7-6
J gene: TRBJ2-4
CDR3 DNA: TGTGCCAGCAGCTCCAGGGACAGGGGAGGCATTCAGTACTTC
CDR3 protein: CASSSRDRGGIQYF

D gene: TRBD2
clone size: NA
V gene: TRBV6-4
J gene: TRBJ2-3
CDR3 DNA: TGTGCCAGCAGTAATATAGCGGGGGGGCGAGAAACGCAGTATTTT
CDR3 protein: CASSNIAGGRETQYF

D gene: NA
clone size: NA
V gene: TRBV24-1
J gene: TRBJ1-1
CDR3 DNA: TGTGCCACCAGTGACTCTTACAGGGCTGAAGCTTTCTTT
CDR3 protein: CATSDSYRAEAFF

D gene: TRBD1
clone size: NA
V gene: TRBV5-1
J gene: TRBJ1-5
CDR3 DNA: TGCGCCAGCAGCTTGACAGGGGCCCTAAATCAGCCCCAGCATTTT
CDR3 protein: CASSLTGALNQPQHF

D gene: TRBD2
clone size: NA
V gene: TRBV30
J gene: TRBJ2-2
CDR3 DNA: TGTGCCTGGAGTGTACGGAGCGGGGCCTTCACCGGGGAGCTGTTTTTT
CDR3 protein: CAWSVRSGAFTGELFF

D gene: NA
clone size: NA
V gene: TRBV19
J gene: TRBJ1-5
CDR3 DNA: TGTGCCAGTAGTATAAGGGGAGGGGATAGCAATCAGCCCCAGCATTTT
CDR3 protein: CASSIRGGDSNQPQHF

D gene: TRBD1
clone size: once
V gene: TRBV7-2
J gene: TRBJ1-5
CDR3 DNA: TGTGCCAGCAGCCCCGACAGGGGGCGAGGACAGCCCCAGCATTTT
CDR3 protein: CASSPDRGRGQPQHF

D gene: NA
clone size: NA
V gene: TRBV19
J gene: TRBJ1-1
CDR3 DNA: TGTGCCAGTAGGCGGGATTTGCGGACTGAAGCTTTCTTT
CDR3 protein: CASRRDLRTEAFF

D gene: TRBD1
clone size: few
V gene: TRBV19
J gene: TRBJ1-5
CDR3 DNA: TGTGCCAGTATAGGGGACAGAAATCAGCCCCAGCATTTT
CDR3 protein: CASIGDRNQPQHF

D gene: NA
clone size: NA
V gene: TRBV13
J gene: TRBJ2-7
CDR3 DNA: TGTGCCAGCAGACAGGGATCCTACGAGCAGTACTTC
CDR3 protein: CASRQGSYEQYF

D gene: NA
clone size: NA
V gene: TRBV29-1
J gene: TRBJ2-7
CDR3 DNA: TGCAGCGTTGAAGATGACTCCTCCTACGAGCAGTACTTC
CDR3 protein: CSVEDDSSYEQYF

D gene: NA
clone size: NA
V gene: TRBV29-1
J gene: TRBJ2-1
CDR3 DNA: TGCAGCATTCTACGGGGATTCAAAGATGGGCAGTTCTTC
CDR3 protein: CSILRGFKDGQFF

D gene: NA
clone size: NA
V gene: TRBV4-1
J gene: TRBJ1-2
CDR3 DNA: TGCGCCAGCAGCCAAGTGGGAGCTAACTATGGCTACACCTTC
CDR3 protein: CASSQVGANYGYTF

D gene: NA
clone size: NA
V gene: TRBV4-3
J gene: TRBJ2-7
CDR3 DNA: TGCGCCAGCAGCCAAACGTCTAGCTCCTACGAGCAGTACTTC
CDR3 protein: CASSQTSSSYEQYF

D gene: NA
clone size: NA
V gene: TRBV11-2
J gene: TRBJ1-4
CDR3 DNA: TGTGCCAGCAGCCCAGGACAGCGACCAAATGAAAAACTGTTTTTT
CDR3 protein: CASSPGQRPNEKLFF

D gene: NA
clone size: NA
V gene: TRBV20-1
J gene: TRBJ2-1
CDR3 DNA: TGCAGTGCTAGTCTAGCGTCCTACAATGAGCAGTTCTTC
CDR3 protein: CSASLASYNEQFF

D gene: NA
clone size: NA
V gene: TRBV5-4
J gene: TRBJ2-2
CDR3 DNA: TGTGCCAGCAGCCTGACAGGAAGAGGCACCGGGGAGCTGTTTTTT
CDR3 protein: CASSLTGRGTGELFF

D gene: NA
clone size: NA
V gene: TRBV6-2/TRBV6-3
J gene: TRBJ1-1
CDR3 DNA: TGTGCCAGCAGCCGTTTCGCAGGGCACACTGAAGCTTTCTTT
CDR3 protein: CASSRFAGHTEAFF

D gene: TRBD2
clone size: NA
V gene: TRBV30
J gene: TRBJ2-6
CDR3 DNA: TGTGCCTGGGGACTAGCGGGGGCTCCAGGTGGGGCCAACGTCCTGACTTTC
CDR3 protein: CAWGLAGAPGGANVLTF

D gene: NA
clone size: NA
V gene: TRBV29-1
J gene: TRBJ1-1
CDR3 DNA: TGCAGCGTTGAAGGGTTAGTAGGGGGGGCGTACGGTGAAGCTTTCTTT
CDR3 protein: CSVEGLVGGAYGEAFF

D gene: NA
clone size: once
V gene: TRBV4-1
J gene: TRBJ2-1
CDR3 DNA: TGCGCCAGCAGCCAGGGGTTTACAGGAATCTCCTACAATGAGCAGTTCTTC
CDR3 protein: CASSQGFTGISYNEQFF

D gene: TRBD1
clone size: NA
V gene: TRBV7-8
J gene: TRBJ1-1
CDR3 DNA: TGTGCCAGCAGCTTAGGTCGTTTGGGACAGGGGGTGAACACTGAAGCTTTCTTT
CDR3 protein: CASSLGRLGQGVNTEAFF

D gene: NA
clone size: NA
V gene: TRBV30
J gene: TRBJ1-1
CDR3 DNA: TGTGCCTGGAGTGTAAGGCCAGGTTACGCTGAAGCTTTCTTT
CDR3 protein: CAWSVRPGYAEAFF

D gene: NA
clone size: NA
V gene: TRBV10-3
J gene: TRBJ2-2
CDR3 DNA: TGTGCCATCAGTGAGGCGTCCGGGGAGCTGTTTTTT
CDR3 protein: CAISEASGELFF

D gene: TRBD1
clone size: NA
V gene: TRBV13
J gene: TRBJ1-1
CDR3 DNA: TGTGCCAGCAGCTCGACCTGGACAGGGGAGGGCACTGAAGCTTTCTTT
CDR3 protein: CASSSTWTGEGTEAFF

D gene: NA
clone size: NA
V gene: TRBV6-2/TRBV6-3
J gene: TRBJ2-7
CDR3 DNA: TGTGCCAGCAGTCCCGGTGGGGGGAGCTCCTACGAGCAGTACTTC
CDR3 protein: CASSPGGGSSYEQYF

D gene: TRBD1
clone size: NA
V gene: TRBV5-6
J gene: TRBJ1-1
CDR3 DNA: TGTGCCAGCAGCTTCTGGACAGGTGAAGCTTTCTTT
CDR3 protein: CASSFWTGEAFF

D gene: NA
clone size: NA
V gene: TRBV7-2
J gene: TRBJ1-4
CDR3 DNA: TGTGCCAGCAGCCAGGGCCCCTGGGGTGAAAAACTGTTTTTT
CDR3 protein: CASSQGPWGEKLFF

D gene: TRBD1
clone size: NA
V gene: TRBV5-1
J gene: TRBJ1-1
CDR3 DNA: TGCGCCAGCAGCTACTGGACAGGGGCGGACACTGAAGCTTTCTTT
CDR3 protein: CASSYWTGADTEAFF

D gene: TRBD2
clone size: NA
V gene: TRBV11-2
J gene: TRBJ2-4
CDR3 DNA: TGTGCCAGCAGCGCCCCTAGCGGGGGGCCTATATTGGACAAAAACATTCAGTACTTC
CDR3 protein: CASSAPSGGPILDKNIQYF

D gene: TRBD1
clone size: few
V gene: TRBV6-4
J gene: TRBJ1-1
CDR3 DNA: TGTGCCACCCGGGACAGCTCTTTAAACACTGAAGCTTTCTTT
CDR3 protein: CATRDSSLNTEAFF

D gene: NA
clone size: NA
V gene: TRBV28
J gene: TRBJ1-3
CDR3 DNA: TGTGCCAGCAGTTTGGACAGATCGTTTTCGGATCAGGGAAACACCATATATTTT
CDR3 protein: CASSLDRSFSDQGNTIYF

D gene: NA
clone size: NA
V gene: TRBV2
J gene: TRBJ1-3
CDR3 DNA: TGTGCCAGCATCGGACAAGGAATCTCTGGAAACACCATATATTTT
CDR3 protein: CASIGQGISGNTIYF

D gene: TRBD1
clone size: NA
V gene: TRBV9
J gene: TRBJ1-4
CDR3 DNA: TGTGCCAGCAGCGTAGGGGACAGGGATAATGAAAAACTGTTTTTT
CDR3 protein: CASSVGDRDNEKLFF

D gene: NA
clone size: NA
V gene: TRBV7-8
J gene: TRBJ2-5
CDR3 DNA: TGTGCCAGCAGCTCTACAGGGGGGGGAGAGACCCAGTACTTC
CDR3 protein: CASSSTGGGETQYF

D gene: TRBD1
clone size: NA
V gene: TRBV27
J gene: TRBJ1-5
CDR3 DNA: TGTGCCAGCATCGACAACGATCCCCGAGGGGGCGGGGAGCCCCAGCATTTT
CDR3 protein: CASIDNDPRGGGEPQHF

D gene: TRBD2
clone size: NA
V gene: TRBV11-2
J gene: TRBJ2-5
CDR3 DNA: TGTGCCAGCAGCTTGTGGATGAGCGGGGGGGCTATTAAAGAGACCCAGTACTTC
CDR3 protein: CASSLWMSGGAIKETQYF

D gene: NA
clone size: NA
V gene: TRBV6-1
J gene: TRBJ1-3
CDR3 DNA: TGTGCCAGCAGTGAACGGGGTCCCCTGGGGAACACCATATATTTT
CDR3 protein: CASSERGPLGNTIYF

D gene: NA
clone size: NA
V gene: TRBV5-6
J gene: TRBJ1-1
CDR3 DNA: TGTGCCAGCACCCCCTTCGGGGGTATGAACACTGAAGCTTTCTTT
CDR3 protein: CASTPFGGMNTEAFF

D gene: NA
clone size: NA
V gene: TRBV19
J gene: TRBJ1-5
CDR3 DNA: TGTGCCAGTAGTAATGGGGCCAGGGGTGGACAGCCCCAGCATTTT
CDR3 protein: CASSNGARGGQPQHF

D gene: NA
clone size: NA
V gene: TRBV12-5
J gene: TRBJ1-5
CDR3 DNA: TGTGCTAGTGGTTTTGGACAGAATAATCAGCCCCAGCATTTT
CDR3 protein: CASGFGQNNQPQHF

D gene: TRBD1
clone size: NA
V gene: TRBV7-6
J gene: TRBJ2-7
CDR3 DNA: TGTGCCAGCAGTTTGGGACAGGGGACCGAGCAGTACTTC
CDR3 protein: CASSLGQGTEQYF

D gene: NA
clone size: NA
V gene: TRBV15
J gene: TRBJ1-5
CDR3 DNA: TGTGCCACCAGCTCCTTTGTAAGGGGCAGCAATCAGCCCCAGCATTTT
CDR3 protein: CATSSFVRGSNQPQHF

D gene: NA
clone size: NA
V gene: TRBV28
J gene: TRBJ1-2
CDR3 DNA: TGTGCCAGCAGTTCAGACAGGCCACGATATGGCTACACCTTC
CDR3 protein: CASSSDRPRYGYTF

D gene: NA
clone size: NA
V gene: TRBV29-1
J gene: TRBJ1-2
CDR3 DNA: TGCAGCGTTGAAGATGGCAGGGAATATGGCTACACCTTC
CDR3 protein: CSVEDGREYGYTF

D gene: TRBD1
clone size: NA
V gene: TRBV19
J gene: TRBJ1-4
CDR3 DNA: TGTGCCAGTAGTGTGACAGGGGTCGAAAAACTGTTTTTT
CDR3 protein: CASSVTGVEKLFF

D gene: TRBD1
clone size: NA
V gene: TRBV5-1
J gene: TRBJ1-3
CDR3 DNA: TGCGCCAGCAGCAGTACAGGGGAAACTGGAAACACCATATATTTT
CDR3 protein: CASSSTGETGNTIYF

D gene: NA
clone size: NA
V gene: TRBV28
J gene: TRBJ1-4
CDR3 DNA: TGTGCCAGCAGTTTATCCGCGCCAGGGCCTAATGAAAAACTGTTTTTT
CDR3 protein: CASSLSAPGPNEKLFF

D gene: TRBD1
clone size: NA
V gene: TRBV5-4
J gene: TRBJ1-2
CDR3 DNA: TGTGCCAGCAGCTTCGGGGACAGGGAATCGGGCTACACCTTC
CDR3 protein: CASSFGDRESGYTF